These 4 T cell receptor beta chains were all obtained from the same sample, sequenced in a study of Tregs in tolerant kidney transplant recipients (dated by TCRdb to about 2019). The library came from the immunoSEQ multiplex PCR assay. Not all clones reach the TCRdb copy of this immuneACCESS table, which keeps in-frame sequences only. Checked studies attribute under half of the gap to unresolved V genes and leave the rest unexplained. The table for this sample lists about 81,000 clones; over 75% of them were counted only once. Around 1.5% of the sample lies in the top ten. The transplants used related donors with nonmyeloablative bone marrow transplantation, and mixed chimerism in the human trials was transient. The sample was CD4+ T cells from blood (PBMCs), taken 24 months after the transplant. Receptors were obtained from a human patient who received a combined kidney and bone marrow transplant. After a transplant, some T cells may be the graft donor's own cells.

The count of this clone is one. The chain links TRBV30 to TRBJ1-2, with a possible D match to TRBD1 (6 bases). CDR3 size: 13 residues. Trimming took 3 bases from V and 6 from J, leaving 14 bases between them. From germline, CDR1 is GTSNPN and CDR2 SVGIG (reference sequence). DNA for the CDR3: TGTGCCTGGAGAAAGGACAGTGTGAATGGCTACACCTTC. Protein sequence: CAWRKDSVNGYTF.

This chain connects TRBV7-2 to TRBJ1-1, with D maybe TRBD1 (5 bases). Trimming took off 1 base at V and 3 bases at J, with 21 bases between the two ends. Germline CDR1 reads SGHTA; CDR2 reads FQGNSA. The CDR3 has 18 amino acids. CDR3 in amino acids: CASSLDQEGRMKDTEAFF. The CDR3 nucleotides read TGTGCCAGCAGCTTAGATCAGGAGGGGAGAATGAAGGACACTGAAGCTTTCTTT.

The table lists this clone with a count of one. The chain combines TRBV11-3 with TRBJ2-2, with TRBD1 matching 7 bases. CDR3 length equals 16 residues. V dropped 0 bases and J dropped 6; count of bases not matched to a gene: 7. Per germline, CDR1 SGHNT and CDR2 YENEEA. The CDR3 spells CASSLEGQQGAGELFF. In nucleotides, the CDR3 is TGTGCCAGCAGCTTAGAGGGCCAGCAGGGGGCCGGGGAGCTGTTTTTT. Full variable domain (missing parts from reference TRBV11-3 and TRBJ2-2): EAGVVQSPRYKIIEKKQPVAFWCNPISGHNTLYWYLQNLGQGPELLIRYENEEAVDDSQLPKDRFSAERLKGVDSTLKIQPAELGDSAVYLCASSLEGQQGAGELFFGEGSRLTVL.

The chain links TRBV9 to TRBJ1-2; 7 nucleotides line up with TRBD1. The CDR3 runs to 11 residues. Germline V gene sequence: CDR1 SGDLS, CDR2 YYNGEE. The trim removed 6 bases at V and 9 bases at J, leaving 5 bases unmatched. The CDR3, as DNA: TGTGCCAGCACACGGGACAGCAGCTACACCTTC. This sequence encodes CASTRDSSYTF. Filled out from reference TRBV9 and TRBJ1-2, the complete variable domain reads DSGVTQTPKHLITATGQRVTLRCSPRSGDLSVYWYQQSLDQGLQFLIQYYNGEERAKGNILERFSAQQFPDLHSELNLSSLELGDSALYFCASTRDSSYTFGSGTRLTVV.